The 10 T cell receptor beta chains reported below all come from one sample, sequenced in a study of CD8 T cells in ankylosing spondylitis. TCRdb itself ran the 5' RACE reads through MiXCR, one entry per CDR3 protein. Among fewer than 200,000 distinct CDR3 sequences, 18% were seen once, and the ten largest hold around 4%. The sequencing input was blood, either unsorted or a sorted T cell fraction (not recorded which). All receptors derive from a male donor aged 10-29 years with ankylosing spondylitis or in good health (not recorded which).

This clonotype occurred many times. The chain recombines TRBV6-2 or TRBV6-3 with TRBJ2-3; possible D gene TRBD2, 5 bases. CDR3 length: 12 amino acids. Germline V gives CDR1 MNHEY, CDR2 SVGEGT. Deletions cut 5 bases from V and 5 bases from J, with 8 bases between. The CDR3 here is CASSLARDTQYF. Here the CDR3 DNA reads TGTGCCAGCAGTCTAGCAAGAGATACGCAGTATTTT.

The V gene is TRBV9, the J gene TRBJ2-1; the match to TRBD2 covers 10 bases. CDR1 is SGDLS, CDR2 YYNGEE, per germline. The CDR3 covers 19 residues. After removal of 0 bases from V and 9 bases from J, the junction contained 18 bases not matched to a gene. CDR3 region: CASSVGDSGRRAAISEQFF. The CDR3 nucleotides are TGTGCCAGCAGCGTAGGAGATAGCGGGAGGAGGGCGGCAATTAGTGAGCAGTTCTTC.

This clonotype was detected many times. The V gene is TRBV20-1, the J gene TRBJ2-2, with D unclear. Trimming took 0 bases from V and 2 from J, leaving 13 bases between them. This CDR3 has 16 residues. Germline V gene lookup returns CDR1 DFQATT and CDR2 SNEGSKA (reference sequence). CDR3 amino acids: CSARDPERENTGELFF. CDR3 sequence (DNA): TGCAGTGCTAGAGATCCCGAGCGAGAAAACACCGGGGAGCTGTTTTTT.

This clonotype has a count of ten or more. V and J are TRBV27 and TRBJ1-5, with D possibly matching TRBD1 (5 bases). Germline loops: CDR1 MNHEY, CDR2 SMNVEV (reference sequence). The CDR3 consists of 17 residues. Trimming took off 7 bases at V and 3 bases at J, with 22 bases between the two ends. CDR3 coding DNA: TGTGCCAGCAAAAAGGGGACCGCAGTCGGGGCCAATCAGCCCCAGCATTTT. Protein: CASKKGTAVGANQPQHF.

This clonotype was recorded a few times. The chain is built from TRBV28 and TRBJ2-6, with TRBD1 identical over 7 bases. The CDR3 is 18 residues long. Germline V CDR1 and CDR2: MDHEN, SYDVKM. V lost 5 bases and J lost 0; bases outside the gene matches: 10. Written as DNA, the CDR3 is TGTGCCAGCAGTATAGGGGGCGCTGGTTCCTCTGGGGCCAACGTCCTGACTTTC. Translated: CASSIGGAGSSGANVLTF. Variable domain in full (rest from reference TRBV28 and TRBJ2-6): DVKVTQSSRYLVKRTGEKVFLECVQDMDHENMFWYRQDPGLGLRLIYFSYDVKMKEKGDIPEGYSVSREKKERFSLILESASTNQTSMYLCASSIGGAGSSGANVLTFGAGSRLTVL.

The chain combines TRBV20-1 with TRBJ2-3, with D uncertain. CDR1 is DFQATT, CDR2 SNEGSKA, per germline (reference sequence). The ends were cut back, 3 bases at V and 7 bases at J, with 14 bases in the middle. CDR3 length: 13 residues. Here the CDR3 reads CSASMLPINTQYF. The DNA for the CDR3 is TGCAGTGCTAGTATGTTACCCATTAATACGCAGTATTTT.

In this sample, this clonotype turned up many times. The rearrangement links TRBV6-2 or TRBV6-3 to TRBJ2-1; 8 nucleotides agree with TRBD2. The CDR3 is 16 amino acids. V trimming: 0 bases; J trimming: 6 bases; junction bases outside the gene matches: 7. CDR1 and CDR2 (germline): MNHEY, SVGEGT. The CDR3 protein is CASSYSMGLVINEQFF. The CDR3, as DNA: TGTGCCAGCAGTTACTCGATGGGACTAGTCATCAATGAGCAGTTCTTC.

This clonotype was picked up many times. The chain uses TRBV12-3 or TRBV12-4 and TRBJ1-5; the D is unclear. V was cut by 4 bases and J by 2 bases, with 6 bases left in between. The CDR3 has 13 residues. The DNA of the CDR3 is TGTGCCAGCAGTTACGCCCGCAATCAGCCCCAGCATTTT. Amino acids: CASSYARNQPQHF.

This clonotype has only one observation. The J gene is TRBJ2-2, the V gene TRBV27, with D possibly matching TRBD2 (6 bases). The ends were cut back, 3 bases at V and 3 bases at J, with 11 bases in the middle. Germline loops: CDR1 MNHEY, CDR2 SMNVEV (reference sequence). The CDR3 spans 15 residues. CDR3 sequence reads: CASSFRRDYTGELFF. Written as DNA, the CDR3 is TGTGCCAGCAGTTTCCGGCGGGATTACACCGGGGAGCTGTTTTTT.

This clonotype was detected ten times or more. The chain carries TRBV14 and TRBJ2-4; D is unresolved. Germline CDR1 reads SGHDN; CDR2 reads FVKESK. The CDR3 sequence is 12 residues long. The V end lost 2 bases, the J end lost 5 bases, and 4 bases lay between the germline ends. Here the CDR3 reads CASSQTQNIQYF. The CDR3 bases are TGTGCCAGCAGCCAAACCCAAAACATTCAGTACTTC. The full variable domain, in which reference TRBV14 and TRBJ2-4 provide the parts outside the CDR3, is EAGVTQFPSHSVIEKGQTVTLRCDPISGHDNLYWYRRVMGKEIKFLLHFVKESKQDESGMPNNRFLAERTGGTYSTLKVQPAELEDSGVYFCASSQTQNIQYFGAGTRLSVL.